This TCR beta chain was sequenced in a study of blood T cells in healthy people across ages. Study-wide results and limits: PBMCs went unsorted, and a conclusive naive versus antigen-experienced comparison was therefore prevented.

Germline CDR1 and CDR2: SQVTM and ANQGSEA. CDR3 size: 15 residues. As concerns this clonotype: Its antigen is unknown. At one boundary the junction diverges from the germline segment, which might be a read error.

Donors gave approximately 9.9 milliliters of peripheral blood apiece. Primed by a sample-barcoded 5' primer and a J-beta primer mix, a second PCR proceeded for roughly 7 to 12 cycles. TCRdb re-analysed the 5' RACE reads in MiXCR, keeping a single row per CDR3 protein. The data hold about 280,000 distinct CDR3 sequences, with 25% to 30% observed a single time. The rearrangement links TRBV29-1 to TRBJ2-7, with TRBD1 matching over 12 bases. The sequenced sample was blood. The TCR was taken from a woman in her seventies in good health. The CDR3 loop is CSMRAGTGGSHEQYF. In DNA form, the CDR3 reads TGCAGCATGAGGGCCGGGACAGGGGGCTCCCACGAGCAGTACTTC.